This T cell receptor (beta chain) was found in a study of early T cells in non-severe SARS-CoV-2 infection (dated by TCRdb to the early 2020s). About the study as a whole: Because TCR sequencing relied on bulk RNA taken from unsorted whole blood, pairing of alpha and beta chains was not possible.

V is pruned by 1 base and J by 2 bases, leaving 10 bases of the junction without a gene match. The CDR3, from cysteine to phenylalanine, totals 16 residues. The CDR3 DNA has 48 bases and is translated from base 1. CDR1 and CDR2 are read off the germline V gene (reference sequence) as DFQATT and SNEGSKA. A case-control design nested within a healthcare worker cohort in London, UK, was used, with weekly nasopharyngeal swab PCR tests and blood sampling performed. Healthcare workers were recruited during the week of the UK lockdown, between 23 and 31 March 2020, and followed weekly for up to roughly 15 weeks. Library creation used 5' RACE. Sequencing relied on a NextSeq 500. In the TCR library protocol, unique molecular identifiers were attached to individual cDNA molecules to correct for PCR bias and sequencing error. Both TCR alpha and beta chains were sequenced, and tight co-correlation was observed between alpha and beta sequence abundances in each sample. On the authors' methods: Decombinator V4 was used to perform V gene, J gene and CDR3 annotation of TCR sequences. Expanded TCRs were defined as changing significantly between any two time points under a Poisson model with p below 0.0001. TCR abundances were normalised to the total number of TCRs sequenced in each sample and reported as counts per million. MAIT TCRs were defined by TRAV1-2 paired with TRAJ12, TRAJ20 or TRAJ33, and iNKT TCRs by TRAV10 paired with TRAJ18. VDJdb, accessed 1 November 2021, was searched for CMV, EBV and SARS-CoV-2 annotated TCRs, excluding TCRs annotated for multiple antigens. The public reads were run again by TCRdb, first through fastp at Q25 and then through MiXCR, and only productive beta chains were kept. Each entry merges the rows of one CDR3 protein and shows their most common DNA and genes. Here the V and J calls rest on TCRdb's processing, not on the authors' analysis. This sample comprises roughly 60,000 distinct CDR3 sequences, roughly 8.4% of them detected only once. The ten largest make up 3% to 4% of the sample.

As concerns this clonotype: Its antigen is still unknown. Base qualities are not recorded, but no much larger clone differs from it by a single base.

Overall study results and their limits: VDJdb matching was skewed toward anti-spike CD8 responses and likely underestimated virus-specific expansions, missing private and CD4 specificities.

The sequence came from an adult who was a healthcare worker with PCR-confirmed SARS-CoV-2 infection or an uninfected control (not recorded which). Material: whole blood. The chain couples TRBV20-1 to TRBJ2-7; TRBD2 agrees with 8 junctional bases. The CDR3 in this case is CSARVPPRAGAYEQYF. The nucleotides read TGCAGTGCTAGAGTCCCCCCACGAGCGGGAGCCTACGAGCAGTACTTC.